This T cell receptor (beta chain) is from a study of blood T cell repertoires in COVID-19. Looking at the study overall: Acute-phase and convalescent COVID-19 samples originated in the United States, Italy and Spain.

Assay: immunoSEQ multiplex PCR; the TCRdb copy retains only in-frame clones and omits some. The sample carries fewer than 350,000 clones, about 86% recorded once. Seattle researchers signed up patients amid active infection and tracked them longitudinally. Looked up from germline, CDR1 is SGHKS and CDR2 is YYEKEE (reference sequence). V was shortened by 4 bases and J by 5 bases, with 16 bases between the two germline ends. The CDR3 runs 14 residues. The sequence came from a woman under 40 with COVID-19, enrolled during active disease. Sequencing was done on a sample of peripheral blood. The gene calls are TRBV5-5 and TRBJ2-7, with D perhaps TRBD1 (5 bases). CDR3 in amino acids: CASSRVGPGNEQYF. In DNA, the CDR3 is TGTGCCAGCAGCCGAGTGGGGCCAGGGAACGAGCAGTACTTC.